What follows is one T cell receptor (beta chain) and its context. Random hexamers served to reverse transcribe about 0.5 to 1 ug RNA. Across 54 Vbeta and 13 Jbeta, TCR beta CDR3 was amplified with immunoSEQ multiplex PCR. MiXCR, run by TCRdb on the immunoSEQ multiplex PCR reads, gives a single entry per CDR3 protein. The sample consists of about 80,000 distinct CDR3 sequences, 94% of them appearing once. From blood CD8+ and CD4+ T cells, TCR beta sequences were generated. CDR1 is SGHAT, CDR2 FQNNGV, per germline. CDR3 size: 12 residues. The germline V and J ends were trimmed by 2 bases and 6 bases, with 5 bases remaining between them. The data were taken from a study of CD8 T cells in Susac syndrome.

The clonotype comes from a human donor with Susac syndrome. Sequenced material: CD8+ T cells from PBMCs. The rearrangement uses TRBV11-2 and TRBJ2-1; D gene unclear. DNA for the CDR3: TGTGCCAGCAGCTTAACCGTCAATGAGCAGTTCTTC. Translating gives CASSLTVNEQFF. The whole variable domain, remainder taken from reference TRBV11-2 and TRBJ2-1, is EAGVAQSPRYKIIEKRQSVAFWCNPISGHATLYWYQQILGQGPKLLIQFQNNGVVDDSQLPKDRFSAERLKGVDSTLKIQPAKLEDSAVYLCASSLTVNEQFFGPGTRLTVL.